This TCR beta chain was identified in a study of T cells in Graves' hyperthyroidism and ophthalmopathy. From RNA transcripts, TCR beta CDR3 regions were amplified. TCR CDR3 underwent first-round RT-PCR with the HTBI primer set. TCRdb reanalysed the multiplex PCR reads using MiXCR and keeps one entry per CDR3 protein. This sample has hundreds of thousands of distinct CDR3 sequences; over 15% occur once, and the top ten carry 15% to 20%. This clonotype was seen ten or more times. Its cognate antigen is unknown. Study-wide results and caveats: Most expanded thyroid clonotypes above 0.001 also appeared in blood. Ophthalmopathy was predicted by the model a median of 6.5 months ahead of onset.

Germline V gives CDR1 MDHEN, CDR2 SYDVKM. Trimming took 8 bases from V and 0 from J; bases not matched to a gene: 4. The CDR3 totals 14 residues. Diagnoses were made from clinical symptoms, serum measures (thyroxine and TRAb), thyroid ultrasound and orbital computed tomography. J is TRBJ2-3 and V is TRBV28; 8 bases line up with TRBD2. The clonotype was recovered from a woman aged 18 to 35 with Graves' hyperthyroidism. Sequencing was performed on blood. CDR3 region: CASGSSGSTDTQYF. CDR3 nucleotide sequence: TGTGCCAGCGGATCTAGCGGGAGCACAGATACGCAGTATTTT. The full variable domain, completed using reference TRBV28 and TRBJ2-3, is DVKVTQSSRYLVKRTGEKVFLECVQDMDHENMFWYRQDPGLGLRLIYFSYDVKMKEKGDIPEGYSVSREKKERFSLILESASTNQTSMYLCASGSSGSTDTQYFGPGTRLTVL.